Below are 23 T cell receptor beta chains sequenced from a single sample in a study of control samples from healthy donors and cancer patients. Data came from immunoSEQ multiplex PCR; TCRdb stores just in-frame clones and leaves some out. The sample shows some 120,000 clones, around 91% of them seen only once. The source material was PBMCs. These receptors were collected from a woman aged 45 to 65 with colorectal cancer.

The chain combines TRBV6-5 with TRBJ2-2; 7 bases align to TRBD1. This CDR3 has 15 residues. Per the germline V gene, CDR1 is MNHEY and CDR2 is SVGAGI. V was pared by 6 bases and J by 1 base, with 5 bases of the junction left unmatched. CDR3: CASRAGTVNTGELFF. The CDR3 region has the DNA TGTGCCAGCAGGGCCGGGACAGTGAACACCGGGGAGCTGTTTTTT.

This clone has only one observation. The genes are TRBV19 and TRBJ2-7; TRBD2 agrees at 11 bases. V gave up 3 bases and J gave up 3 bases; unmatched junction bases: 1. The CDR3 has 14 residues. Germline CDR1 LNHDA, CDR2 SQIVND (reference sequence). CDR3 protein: CASSMGLADYEQYF. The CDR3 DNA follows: TGTGCCAGTAGTATGGGACTAGCGGACTACGAGCAGTACTTC.

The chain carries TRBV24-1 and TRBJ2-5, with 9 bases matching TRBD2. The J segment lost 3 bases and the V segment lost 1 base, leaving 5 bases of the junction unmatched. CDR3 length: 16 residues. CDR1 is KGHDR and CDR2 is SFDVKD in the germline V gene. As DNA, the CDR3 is TGTGCCACCAGTGATTTTTCGACTAGCGGAAAAGAGACCCAGTACTTC. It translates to CATSDFSTSGKETQYF.

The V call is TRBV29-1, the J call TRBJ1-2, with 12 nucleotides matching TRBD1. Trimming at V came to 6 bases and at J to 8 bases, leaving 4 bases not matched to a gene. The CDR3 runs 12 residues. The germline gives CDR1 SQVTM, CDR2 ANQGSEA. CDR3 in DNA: TGCAGCGTCCGGGACAGGGGGCAAGGCTACACCTTC. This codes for CSVRDRGQGYTF.

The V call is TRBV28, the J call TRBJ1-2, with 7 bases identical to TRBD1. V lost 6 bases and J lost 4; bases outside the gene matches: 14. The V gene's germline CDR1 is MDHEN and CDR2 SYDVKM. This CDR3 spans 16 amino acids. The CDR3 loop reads CASSPGGSDTLYGYTF. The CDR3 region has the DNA TGTGCCAGCAGCCCAGGGGGGAGTGATACCCTCTATGGCTACACCTTC.

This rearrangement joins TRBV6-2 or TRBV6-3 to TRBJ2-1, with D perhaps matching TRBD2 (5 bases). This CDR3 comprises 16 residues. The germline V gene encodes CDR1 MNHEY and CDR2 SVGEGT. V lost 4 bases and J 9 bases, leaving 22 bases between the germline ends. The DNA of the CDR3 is TGTGCCAGCAGTTCCCTTACCCCCCAACTAGTCAGTGAGCAGTTCTTC. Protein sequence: CASSSLTPQLVSEQFF.

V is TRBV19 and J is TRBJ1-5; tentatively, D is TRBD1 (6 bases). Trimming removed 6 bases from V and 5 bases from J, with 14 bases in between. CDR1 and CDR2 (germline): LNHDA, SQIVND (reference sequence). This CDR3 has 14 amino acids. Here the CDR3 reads CASRNTGLDQPQHF. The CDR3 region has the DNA TGTGCCAGTAGGAATACAGGGTTGGATCAGCCCCAGCATTTT.

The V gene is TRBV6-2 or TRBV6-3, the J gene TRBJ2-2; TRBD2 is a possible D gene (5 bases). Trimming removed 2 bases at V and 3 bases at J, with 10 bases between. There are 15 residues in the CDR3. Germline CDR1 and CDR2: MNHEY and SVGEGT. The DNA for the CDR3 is TGTGCCAGCAGTTACCCCCGGGGAGACACCGGGGAGCTGTTTTTT. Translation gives CASSYPRGDTGELFF.

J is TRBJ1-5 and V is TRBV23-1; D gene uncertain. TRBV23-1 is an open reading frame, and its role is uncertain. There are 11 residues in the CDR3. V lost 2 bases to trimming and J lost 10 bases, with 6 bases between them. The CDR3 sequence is CASSQPSPQHF. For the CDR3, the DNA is TGCGCCAGCAGTCAACCTTCTCCCCAGCATTTT.

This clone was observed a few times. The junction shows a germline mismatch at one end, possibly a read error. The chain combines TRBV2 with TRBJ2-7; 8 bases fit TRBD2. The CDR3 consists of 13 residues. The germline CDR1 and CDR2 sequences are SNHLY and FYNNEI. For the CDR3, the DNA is TGTGCCAGCAGTAGGACTAGCTCCAACGAGCAGTACTTC. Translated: CASSRTSSNEQYF.

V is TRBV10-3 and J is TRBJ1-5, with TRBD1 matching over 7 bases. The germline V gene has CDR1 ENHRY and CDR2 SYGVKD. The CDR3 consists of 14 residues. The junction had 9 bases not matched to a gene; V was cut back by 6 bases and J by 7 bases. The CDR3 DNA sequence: TGTGCCATCAGCCGAGAAGGGGGCAGGCAGCCCCAGCATTTT. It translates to CAISREGGRQPQHF.

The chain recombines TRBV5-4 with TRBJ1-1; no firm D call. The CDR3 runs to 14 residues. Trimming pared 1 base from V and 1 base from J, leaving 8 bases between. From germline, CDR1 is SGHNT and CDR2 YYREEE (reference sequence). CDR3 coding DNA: TGTGCCAGCAGCTTGTACGGTCGGAACACTGAAGCTTTCTTT. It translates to CASSLYGRNTEAFF. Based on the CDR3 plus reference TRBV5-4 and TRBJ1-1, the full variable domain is ETGVTQSPTHLIKTRGQQVTLRCSSQSGHNTVSWYQQALGQGPQFIFQYYREEENGRGNFPPRFSGLQFPNYSSELNVNALELDDSALYLCASSLYGRNTEAFFGQGTRLTVV.

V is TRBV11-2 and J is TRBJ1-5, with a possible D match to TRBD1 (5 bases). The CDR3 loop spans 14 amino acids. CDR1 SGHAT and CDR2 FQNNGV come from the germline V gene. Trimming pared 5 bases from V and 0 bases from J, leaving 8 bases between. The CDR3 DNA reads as TGTGCCAGCAGCCAGGGCAATAGCAATCAGCCCCAGCATTTT. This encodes CASSQGNSNQPQHF.

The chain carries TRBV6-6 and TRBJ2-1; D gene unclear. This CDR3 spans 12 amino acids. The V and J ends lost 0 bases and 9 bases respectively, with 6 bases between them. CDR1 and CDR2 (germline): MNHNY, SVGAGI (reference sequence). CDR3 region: CASSYSSTEQFF. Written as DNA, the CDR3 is TGTGCCAGCAGTTACTCAAGTACTGAGCAGTTCTTC.

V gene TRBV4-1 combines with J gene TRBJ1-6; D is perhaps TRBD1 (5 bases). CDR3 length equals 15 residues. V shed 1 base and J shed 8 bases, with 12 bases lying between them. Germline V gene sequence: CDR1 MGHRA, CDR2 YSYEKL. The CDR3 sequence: CASSQVGGTDSPLHF. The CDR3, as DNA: TGCGCCAGCAGCCAAGTAGGAGGGACGGATTCACCCCTCCACTTT.

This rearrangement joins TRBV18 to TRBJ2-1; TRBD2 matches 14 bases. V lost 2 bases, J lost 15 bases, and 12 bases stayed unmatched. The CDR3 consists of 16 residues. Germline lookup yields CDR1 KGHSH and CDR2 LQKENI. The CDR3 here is CASSPNTGTSGRVRFF. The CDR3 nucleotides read TGTGCCAGCTCACCAAACACCGGGACTAGCGGGAGAGTTCGGTTCTTC.

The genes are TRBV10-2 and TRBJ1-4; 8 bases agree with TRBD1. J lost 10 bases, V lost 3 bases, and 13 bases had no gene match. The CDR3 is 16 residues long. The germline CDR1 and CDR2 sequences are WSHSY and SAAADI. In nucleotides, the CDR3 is TGCGCCAGCAGTGATAACTCGGCAGGGGGCGGTGGAAAACTGTTTTTT. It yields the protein CASSDNSAGGGGKLFF.

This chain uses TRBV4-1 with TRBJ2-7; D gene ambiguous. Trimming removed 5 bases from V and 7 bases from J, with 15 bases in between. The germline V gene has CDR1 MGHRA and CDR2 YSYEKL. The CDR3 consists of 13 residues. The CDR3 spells CASSSPLREEQYF. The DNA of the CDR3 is TGCGCCAGCAGCTCCCCCTTGAGAGAGGAGCAGTACTTC.

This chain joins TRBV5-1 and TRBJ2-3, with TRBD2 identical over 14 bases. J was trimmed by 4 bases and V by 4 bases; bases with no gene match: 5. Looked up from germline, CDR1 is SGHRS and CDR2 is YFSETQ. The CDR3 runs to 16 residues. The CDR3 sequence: CASSIRTSGGPDTQYF. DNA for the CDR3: TGCGCCAGCAGCATAAGGACTAGCGGGGGGCCAGATACGCAGTATTTT.

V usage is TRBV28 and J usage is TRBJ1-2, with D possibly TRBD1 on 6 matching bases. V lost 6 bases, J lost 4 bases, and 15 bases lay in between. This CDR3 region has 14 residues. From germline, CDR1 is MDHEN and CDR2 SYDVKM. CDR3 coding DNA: TGTGCCAGCAGAAATAGGGGGGGAAGCTATGGCTACACCTTC. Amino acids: CASRNRGGSYGYTF.

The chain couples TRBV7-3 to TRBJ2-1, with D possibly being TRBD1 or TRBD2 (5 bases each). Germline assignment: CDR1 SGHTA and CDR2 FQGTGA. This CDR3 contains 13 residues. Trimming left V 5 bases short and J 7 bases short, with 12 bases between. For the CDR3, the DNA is TGTGCCAGCAGCCAGGGACGGGGAAATGAGCAGTTCTTC. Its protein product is CASSQGRGNEQFF. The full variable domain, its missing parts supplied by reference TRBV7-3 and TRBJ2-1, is GAGVSQTPSNKVTEKGKYVELRCDPISGHTALYWYRQSLGQGPEFLIYFQGTGAADDSGLPNDRFFAVRPEGSVSTLKIQRTERGDSAVYLCASSQGRGNEQFFGPGTRLTVL.

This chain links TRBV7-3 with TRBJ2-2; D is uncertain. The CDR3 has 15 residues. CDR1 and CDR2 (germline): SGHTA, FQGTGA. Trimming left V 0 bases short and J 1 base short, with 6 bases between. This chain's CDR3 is CASSLTPENTGELFF. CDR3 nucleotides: TGTGCCAGCAGCTTAACGCCGGAGAACACCGGGGAGCTGTTTTTT.

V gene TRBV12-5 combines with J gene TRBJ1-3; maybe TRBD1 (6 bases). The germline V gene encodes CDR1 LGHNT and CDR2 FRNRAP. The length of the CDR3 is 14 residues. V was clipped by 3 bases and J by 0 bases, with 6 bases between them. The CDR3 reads CASGLQGSGNTIYF. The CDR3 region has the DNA TGTGCTAGTGGTTTACAGGGCTCTGGAAACACCATATATTTT.